The present entry profiles one TCR beta chain with its context. Per the study methods: Amplification of reference gene primers was used by the study to estimate nucleated cell counts. Only in-frame clones appear in the TCRdb table, and some are missing; sequencing was by immunoSEQ multiplex PCR. The V and J calls and clone size are taken from that table; D and trimming were inferred from the DNA. The data contain about 40,000 clones, roughly 80% of them singletons. This entry is derived from a study of blood T cell repertoires in COVID-19. Study information: Samples came from the United States, Italy and Spain, spanning acute and convalescent COVID-19. T cells, B-cell-depleted T cells, or PBMCs provided the cDNA or gDNA that served as material.

The CDR3 length is 13 residues. Germline V gene lookup returns CDR1 GTSNPN and CDR2 SVGIG (reference sequence). V lost 0 bases and J lost 7; bases outside the gene matches: 3. The V and J genes are TRBV30 and TRBJ1-5, with 7 bases identical to TRBD1. The sequencing sample was made of peripheral blood. The TCR sequence derives from a woman between 65 and 79 years old with acute or convalescent COVID-19. The CDR3 DNA is TGTGCCTGGAGTGTAGCAGGGGGGCAGCCCCAGCATTTT. Its protein product is CAWSVAGGQPQHF.